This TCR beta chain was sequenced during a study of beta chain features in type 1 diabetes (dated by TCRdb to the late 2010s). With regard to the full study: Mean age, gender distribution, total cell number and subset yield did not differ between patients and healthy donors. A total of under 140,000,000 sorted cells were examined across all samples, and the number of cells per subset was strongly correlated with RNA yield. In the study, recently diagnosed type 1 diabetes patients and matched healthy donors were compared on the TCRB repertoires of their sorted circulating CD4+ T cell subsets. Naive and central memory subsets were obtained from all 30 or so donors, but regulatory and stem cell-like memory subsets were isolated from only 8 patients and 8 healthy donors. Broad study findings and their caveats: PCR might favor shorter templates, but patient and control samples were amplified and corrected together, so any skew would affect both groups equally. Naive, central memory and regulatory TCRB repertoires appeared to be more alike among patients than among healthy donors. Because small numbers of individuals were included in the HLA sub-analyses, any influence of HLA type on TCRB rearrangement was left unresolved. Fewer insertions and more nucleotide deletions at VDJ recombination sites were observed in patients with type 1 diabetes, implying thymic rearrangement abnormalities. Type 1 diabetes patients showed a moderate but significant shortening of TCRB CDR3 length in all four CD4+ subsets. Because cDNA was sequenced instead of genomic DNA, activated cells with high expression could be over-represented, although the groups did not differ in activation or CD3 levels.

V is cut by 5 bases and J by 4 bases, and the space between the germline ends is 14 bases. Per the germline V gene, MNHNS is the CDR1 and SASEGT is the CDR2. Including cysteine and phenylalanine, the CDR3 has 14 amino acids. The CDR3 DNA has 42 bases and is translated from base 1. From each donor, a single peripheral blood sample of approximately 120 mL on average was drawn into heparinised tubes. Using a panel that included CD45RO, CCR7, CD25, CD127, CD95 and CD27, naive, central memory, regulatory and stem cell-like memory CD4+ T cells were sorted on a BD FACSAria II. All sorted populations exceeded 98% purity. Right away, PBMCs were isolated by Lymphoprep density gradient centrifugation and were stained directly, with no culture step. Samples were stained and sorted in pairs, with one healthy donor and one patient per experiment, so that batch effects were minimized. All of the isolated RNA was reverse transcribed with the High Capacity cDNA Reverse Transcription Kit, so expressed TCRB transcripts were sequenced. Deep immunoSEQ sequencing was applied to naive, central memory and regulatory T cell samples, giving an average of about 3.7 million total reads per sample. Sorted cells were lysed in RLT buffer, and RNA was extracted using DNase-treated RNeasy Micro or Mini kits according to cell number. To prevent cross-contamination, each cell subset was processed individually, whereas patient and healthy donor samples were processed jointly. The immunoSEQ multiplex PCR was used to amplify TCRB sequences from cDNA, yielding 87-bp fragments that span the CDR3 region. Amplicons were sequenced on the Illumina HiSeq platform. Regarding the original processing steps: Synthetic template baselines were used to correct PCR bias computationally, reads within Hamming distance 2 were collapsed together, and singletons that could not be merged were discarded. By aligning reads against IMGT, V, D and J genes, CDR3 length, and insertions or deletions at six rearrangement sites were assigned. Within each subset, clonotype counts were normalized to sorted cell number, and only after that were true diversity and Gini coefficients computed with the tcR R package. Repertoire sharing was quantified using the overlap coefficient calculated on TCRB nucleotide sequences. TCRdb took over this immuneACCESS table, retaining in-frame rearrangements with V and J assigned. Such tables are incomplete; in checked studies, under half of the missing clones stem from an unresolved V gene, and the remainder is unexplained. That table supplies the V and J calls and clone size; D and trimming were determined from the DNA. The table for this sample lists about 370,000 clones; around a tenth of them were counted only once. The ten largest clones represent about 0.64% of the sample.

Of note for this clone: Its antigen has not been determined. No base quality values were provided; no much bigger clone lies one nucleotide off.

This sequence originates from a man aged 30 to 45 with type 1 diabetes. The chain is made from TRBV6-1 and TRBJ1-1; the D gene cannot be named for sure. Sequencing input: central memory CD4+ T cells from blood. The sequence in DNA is TGTGCCAGCAGTTTACACTGGCTGGGCACTGAAGCTTTCTTT. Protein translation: CASSLHWLGTEAFF.